The clone carrying this T cell receptor beta chain was detected once. This entry comes from a study of blood T cell repertoires in COVID-19. Sequencing used immunoSEQ multiplex PCR; TCRdb keeps in-frame clones, though not all of them. The sample lists about 200,000 clones, 82% occurring once. Between the trimmed V and J ends, which lost 7 bases and 1 base, there was a span of 10 bases. Germline V CDR1 and CDR2: ENHRY, SYGVKD. This CDR3 comprises 13 residues. Sequenced input: peripheral blood. This clonotype was obtained from a woman aged 65 to 85 with COVID-19, enrolled during active disease. The chain is built from TRBV10-3 and TRBJ1-1; D may be TRBD1 (6 bases). CDR3 protein: CAITSQGNTEAFF. Written as DNA, the CDR3 is TGTGCCATCACCTCACAGGGGAACACTGAAGCTTTCTTT.